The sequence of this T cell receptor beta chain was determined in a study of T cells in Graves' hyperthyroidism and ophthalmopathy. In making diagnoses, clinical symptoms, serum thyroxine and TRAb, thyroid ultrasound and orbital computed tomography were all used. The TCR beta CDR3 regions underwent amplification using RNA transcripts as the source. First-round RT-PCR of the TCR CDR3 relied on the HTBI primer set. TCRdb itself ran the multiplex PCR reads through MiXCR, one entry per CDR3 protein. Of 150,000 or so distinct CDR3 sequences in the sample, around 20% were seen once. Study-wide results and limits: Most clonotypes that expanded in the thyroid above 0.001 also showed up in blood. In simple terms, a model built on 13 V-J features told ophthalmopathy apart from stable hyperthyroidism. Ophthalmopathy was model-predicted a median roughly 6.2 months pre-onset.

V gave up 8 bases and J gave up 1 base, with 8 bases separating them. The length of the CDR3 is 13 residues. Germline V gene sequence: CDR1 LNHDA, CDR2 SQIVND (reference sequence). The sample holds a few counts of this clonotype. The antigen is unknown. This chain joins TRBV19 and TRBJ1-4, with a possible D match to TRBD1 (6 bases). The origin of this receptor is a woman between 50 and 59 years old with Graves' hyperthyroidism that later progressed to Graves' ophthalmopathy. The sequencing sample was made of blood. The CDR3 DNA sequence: TGTGCCAGTTCGACAGGAACTAATGAAAAACTGTTTTTT. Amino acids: CASSTGTNEKLFF.